This T cell receptor (beta chain) was sequenced in a study of Graves' ophthalmopathy and Graves' hyperthyroidism. Concerning this clonotype: A clone one base away is much larger, so this may be a read error.

Amplified material comprised TCR beta CDR3 regions derived from RNA transcripts. A first-round RT-PCR used HTBI primers, followed by a second-round multiplex PCR. TCRdb processed the multiplex PCR reads anew with MiXCR; each CDR3 protein has one entry. The table records almost 750,000 distinct CDR3 sequences, around 40% of them present only once. Germline V lookup: CDR1 SEHNR, CDR2 FQNEAQ (reference sequence). The CDR3 spans 14 residues. Sampling over 8 ml of fresh peripheral blood provided the PBMCs. The sequence was collected from an adult man with Graves' ophthalmopathy. This chain uses TRBV7-9 with TRBJ2-5; TRBD1 matches at 7 bases. The end of the DNA fits TRBJ2-7 better, so the J call may be wrong. The sequenced sample was peripheral blood. In DNA, the CDR3 is TGTGCCAGCAGCCAAAGGGACAGCGAGTACGAGCAGTACTTC. Translating it yields CASSQRDSEYEQYF.